The subject of this entry is one T cell receptor beta chain. This clone has more than one count but fewer than ten. It lacks a known antigen. Per-base qualities were not stored, and no clone one base away is much larger. Library prep was done by the immunoSEQ multiplex PCR assay. TCRdb limited this immuneACCESS table to in-frame rearrangements with V and J called. A share of clones is missing; checked studies link under half to unresolved V genes, and the rest is unexplained. The table for this sample lists almost 550,000 clones; around three quarters of them were counted only once. Together, the top ten hold 0.01% to 0.015% of the sample. This sample was included in a study of shared T cell receptors in the human thymus (dated by TCRdb to the early 2020s). With regard to the full study: The study investigated the way shared, self-reactive T-cell receptor alpha chains are produced in the human thymus.

The CDR3 measures 17 amino acids from cysteine to phenylalanine. Of all the DNA, just the CDR3 is kept, 51 bases in frame from base 1. The germline V gene specifies MDHEN as CDR1 and SYDVKM as CDR2. Trimmed from V: 6 bases; trimmed from J: 0 bases; junction bases lacking a gene match: 10. These data were also filed under a second study, of human thymus T cells. As that second paper reports: In Finland, the donors were immunologically healthy infants who were having open corrective cardiac surgery for congenital heart defects. Thymus tissue was obtained as surgical resects removed during corrective cardiac surgery. Usage of V and J gene segments appeared to be biased in both the thymic and the peripheral blood repertoires. The related research found that thymic TCR repertoires overlapped highly between unrelated individuals. The study described the TCR alpha and beta repertoires in about eight infant thymus samples and four matching peripheral blood samples. Donor ages ranged from about 6 to 250 days, and the cohort comprised about six male and a couple of female infants. Thymocytes were freed from the tissue by mechanical means and kept at -70 degrees C as pellets of roughly 8.5-31 million cells. A QIAsymphony instrument was used to extract genomic DNA from frozen cell pellets. Using the immunoSEQ multiplex PCR assay, the TCRB and TCRAD loci were amplified from a standardized quantity of quality-controlled genomic DNA. The V(D)J region was spanned by amplicons of a length sufficient to cover the CDR3 and to identify V and J genes. Amplicon sequencing was performed on an Illumina platform through the commercial immunoSEQ service. Primer bias and sequencing errors were corrected as previously described, and TCRAD and TCRB were defined on the basis of the IMGT database. The repertoires were analysed using immunoSEQ Analyzer 3.0 and VDJTools for basic statistics, V/J segment usage, diversity estimates, rarefaction and pairwise overlap. To estimate diversity, the Chao1, ChaoE, Efron-Thisted, Shannon and inverse Simpson indices were applied, and diversity was also estimated on datasets down-sampled to the smallest sample. For repertoire overlap, CDR3 nucleotide sequence, V gene and J gene had to match strictly, and clustering was done by Jaccard-based multidimensional scaling. On average, thymus samples yielded about 810,000 unique TCRB clonotypes, whereas blood samples yielded around 84,000.

The receptor was derived from a boy less than two years old with a congenital heart defect. Donor details come from another sample of the same person, matched by shared clones. The sequenced sample was thymocytes. This chain joins TRBV28 to TRBJ2-2, with 7 bases aligning to TRBD2. The sequence in DNA is TGTGCCAGCAGCCGCTACCCTACTAGCGCGAACACCGGGGAGCTGTTTTTT. The translation is CASSRYPTSANTGELFF.